Listed below are T cell receptor beta chains from one sample, sequenced in a study of T cells in Graves' hyperthyroidism and ophthalmopathy. TCRdb itself ran the multiplex PCR reads through MiXCR, one entry per CDR3 protein. Here the sample spans about 320,000 distinct CDR3 sequences, 16% being singletons. Sequencing was done on a sample of blood. Receptor source: a man aged 30 to 39 with Graves' hyperthyroidism. Each CDR3 is given with its conserved first and last residue. D genes are given only for firm matches. Expanded clones are given a class, and other clones once, few, many or no size at all.

v_gene: TRBV4-1; abundance: few; j_gene: TRBJ2-5; d_gene: -; CDR3aa: CASSQDRGAGIGGTQYF; CDR3nt: TGCGCCAGCAGCCAAGATAGGGGGGCGGGAATAGGAGGGACCCAGTACTTC
v_gene: TRBV3-1; abundance: few; j_gene: TRBJ2-7; d_gene: TRBD2; CDR3aa: CASSPDPGTSGRYSYEQYF; CDR3nt: TGTGCCAGCAGCCCGGACCCCGGGACTAGCGGGAGATATTCCTACGAGCAGTACTTC
v_gene: TRBV29-1; abundance: many; j_gene: TRBJ2-3; d_gene: -; CDR3aa: CSVRPQTSTDTQYF; CDR3nt: TGCAGCGTCCGGCCTCAAACTAGCACAGATACGCAGTATTTT
v_gene: TRBV11-3; abundance: many; j_gene: TRBJ1-2; d_gene: -; CDR3aa: CASSLSSGNYGYTF; CDR3nt: TGTGCCAGCAGCTTGTCTTCCGGGAACTATGGCTACACCTTC
v_gene: TRBV20-1; abundance: many; j_gene: TRBJ2-5; d_gene: -; CDR3aa: CSAGPTETQYF; CDR3nt: TGCAGTGCTGGGCCGACGGAGACCCAGTACTTC
v_gene: TRBV28; abundance: -; j_gene: TRBJ2-5; d_gene: -; CDR3aa: CASRELQETQYF; CDR3nt: TGTGCCAGCCGGGAGCTTCAAGAGACCCAGTACTTC
v_gene: TRBV11-2; abundance: many; j_gene: TRBJ2-5; d_gene: -; CDR3aa: CASSGDQETQYF; CDR3nt: TGTGCCAGCAGCGGGGACCAAGAGACCCAGTACTTC
v_gene: TRBV7-9; abundance: -; j_gene: TRBJ2-3; d_gene: -; CDR3aa: CASSLNLRYESADTQYF; CDR3nt: TGTGCCAGCAGCTTAAATCTCCGGTACGAGAGCGCAGATACGCAGTATTTT
v_gene: TRBV6-2/TRBV6-3; abundance: -; j_gene: TRBJ2-5; d_gene: TRBD1; CDR3aa: CASSLGTARGGTQYF; CDR3nt: TGTGCCAGCAGTCTCGGGACAGCCCGTGGAGGGACCCAGTACTTC
v_gene: TRBV9; abundance: -; j_gene: TRBJ2-1; d_gene: -; CDR3aa: CASSRGGQNNEQFF; CDR3nt: TGTGCCAGCAGCCGGGGCGGCCAGAACAATGAGCAGTTCTTC
v_gene: TRBV12-3/TRBV12-4; abundance: few; j_gene: TRBJ2-7; d_gene: TRBD2; CDR3aa: CASSLVGGRVYEQYF; CDR3nt: TGTGCCAGCAGTTTAGTTGGCGGGAGAGTCTACGAGCAGTACTTC
v_gene: TRBV18; abundance: many; j_gene: TRBJ2-7; d_gene: -; CDR3aa: CASSPGGQLNSYEQYF; CDR3nt: TGTGCCAGCTCACCAGGGGGACAACTGAATAGCTACGAGCAGTACTTC
v_gene: TRBV28; abundance: many; j_gene: TRBJ2-1; d_gene: TRBD2; CDR3aa: CASSSSGGSYNEQFF; CDR3nt: TGTGCCAGCAGTTCCTCGGGGGGCTCCTACAATGAGCAGTTCTTC
v_gene: TRBV10-3; abundance: many; j_gene: TRBJ1-5; d_gene: -; CDR3aa: CAISERGGRLGQHF; CDR3nt: TGTGCCATCAGTGAGCGAGGGGGTCGGTTGGGCCAGCATTTT
v_gene: TRBV6-4; abundance: many; j_gene: TRBJ1-1; d_gene: -; CDR3aa: CASRTQGGETEAFF; CDR3nt: TGTGCCAGCAGAACCCAGGGAGGCGAGACTGAAGCTTTCTTT
v_gene: TRBV12-3/TRBV12-4; abundance: many; j_gene: TRBJ2-3; d_gene: -; CDR3aa: CASSRGTPTDTQYF; CDR3nt: TGTGCCAGCAGTAGGGGGACACCCACAGATACGCAGTATTTT
v_gene: TRBV5-4; abundance: few; j_gene: TRBJ2-3; d_gene: -; CDR3aa: CASTGQGGPDTQYF; CDR3nt: TGTGCCAGCACCGGACAGGGAGGGCCAGATACGCAGTATTTT
v_gene: TRBV7-9; abundance: -; j_gene: TRBJ2-6; d_gene: -; CDR3aa: CASSLLDPGDTRFSGANVLTF; CDR3nt: TGTGCCAGCAGCCTCCTGGATCCAGGGGACACCCGTTTCTCTGGGGCCAACGTCCTGACTTTC
v_gene: TRBV2; abundance: many; j_gene: TRBJ1-1; d_gene: -; CDR3aa: CASSDRRRGSAEAFF; CDR3nt: TGTGCCAGCAGCGACCGACGTAGGGGGAGCGCTGAAGCTTTCTTT
v_gene: TRBV3-1; abundance: many; j_gene: TRBJ2-7; d_gene: -; CDR3aa: CASSQDWAGGGADEQYF; CDR3nt: TGTGCCAGCAGCCAAGATTGGGCAGGAGGGGGCGCGGACGAGCAGTACTTC
v_gene: TRBV30; abundance: many; j_gene: TRBJ1-1; d_gene: -; CDR3aa: CAWSLTRDTEAFF; CDR3nt: TGTGCCTGGAGTTTGACGCGGGACACTGAAGCTTTCTTT
v_gene: TRBV28; abundance: many; j_gene: TRBJ1-1; d_gene: -; CDR3aa: CASSSPGGGRGNTEAFF; CDR3nt: TGTGCCAGCAGTTCCCCAGGCGGGGGGAGAGGGAACACTGAAGCTTTCTTT
v_gene: TRBV12-3/TRBV12-4; abundance: -; j_gene: TRBJ2-4; d_gene: -; CDR3aa: CASSPFGIAKNIQYF; CDR3nt: TGTGCCAGCAGCCCCTTTGGAATAGCCAAAAACATTCAGTACTTC
v_gene: TRBV20-1; abundance: few; j_gene: TRBJ1-1; d_gene: -; CDR3aa: CSARGGRGNTEAFF; CDR3nt: TGCAGTGCTAGGGGGGGGAGGGGGAACACTGAAGCTTTCTTT
v_gene: TRBV9; abundance: -; j_gene: TRBJ2-7; d_gene: -; CDR3aa: CASSVEPSRRSYGQYF; CDR3nt: TGTGCCAGCAGCGTAGAGCCTAGCAGACGATCCTACGGGCAGTACTTC
v_gene: TRBV6-1; abundance: -; j_gene: TRBJ1-5; d_gene: -; CDR3aa: CASNNQGTSQPQHF; CDR3nt: TGTGCCAGCAATAACCAGGGTACGTCTCAGCCCCAGCATTTT
v_gene: TRBV5-8; abundance: many; j_gene: TRBJ2-7; d_gene: TRBD1; CDR3aa: CASSLPGQGNEQYF; CDR3nt: TGTGCCAGCAGCTTACCGGGACAGGGTAACGAGCAGTACTTC
v_gene: TRBV28; abundance: few; j_gene: TRBJ1-6; d_gene: TRBD1; CDR3aa: CASSLLTGTFNYLDNSPLHF; CDR3nt: TGTGCCAGCAGTTTATTGACAGGGACCTTTAACTACCTTGATAATTCACCCCTCCACTTT
v_gene: TRBV4-1; abundance: few; j_gene: TRBJ1-1; d_gene: -; CDR3aa: CASSQDVVGTEAFF; CDR3nt: TGCGCCAGCAGCCAAGATGTGGTGGGTACTGAAGCTTTCTTT
v_gene: TRBV9; abundance: -; j_gene: TRBJ2-7; d_gene: -; CDR3aa: CASSVDTSTRAEQYF; CDR3nt: TGTGCCAGCAGCGTAGATACCAGTACGAGGGCCGAGCAGTACTTC
v_gene: TRBV13; abundance: many; j_gene: TRBJ1-1; d_gene: -; CDR3aa: CASSPTGGRAFF; CDR3nt: TGTGCCAGCAGCCCTACAGGCGGGCGGGCTTTCTTT
v_gene: TRBV12-3/TRBV12-4; abundance: -; j_gene: TRBJ2-1; d_gene: TRBD2; CDR3aa: CASSLSGGPREQFF; CDR3nt: TGTGCCAGCAGTTTATCGGGAGGGCCACGGGAGCAGTTCTTC
v_gene: TRBV6-1; abundance: -; j_gene: TRBJ2-3; d_gene: TRBD1; CDR3aa: CATTGRGRFTDTQYF; CDR3nt: TGTGCCACCACCGGCAGGGGGCGCTTCACAGATACGCAGTATTTT
v_gene: TRBV15; abundance: many; j_gene: TRBJ1-1; d_gene: -; CDR3aa: CATSRQQENTEAFF; CDR3nt: TGTGCCACCAGCAGACAACAGGAGAACACTGAAGCTTTCTTT
v_gene: TRBV7-9; abundance: many; j_gene: TRBJ2-1; d_gene: TRBD2; CDR3aa: CASSLQAGALDEQFF; CDR3nt: TGTGCCAGCAGCCTGCAAGCGGGAGCCTTGGATGAGCAGTTCTTC
v_gene: TRBV7-2; abundance: many; j_gene: TRBJ2-7; d_gene: TRBD2; CDR3aa: CASSFGVGAGGYEQYF; CDR3nt: TGTGCCAGCAGCTTCGGCGTCGGGGCGGGAGGTTACGAGCAGTACTTC
v_gene: TRBV7-9; abundance: -; j_gene: TRBJ2-4; d_gene: -; CDR3aa: CASSTRNIQYF; CDR3nt: TGTGCCAGCAGCACTCGAAACATTCAGTACTTC
v_gene: TRBV14; abundance: -; j_gene: TRBJ2-3; d_gene: -; CDR3aa: CASSQAAASNTQYF; CDR3nt: TGTGCCAGCAGCCAAGCGGCAGCCTCAAATACGCAGTATTTT
v_gene: TRBV12-5; abundance: few; j_gene: TRBJ2-2; d_gene: TRBD1; CDR3aa: CASGLVLETGGELFF; CDR3nt: TGTGCTAGTGGTTTGGTACTAGAGACAGGGGGGGAGCTGTTTTTT
v_gene: TRBV3-1; abundance: many; j_gene: TRBJ2-5; d_gene: -; CDR3aa: CASSPGSNEDQYF; CDR3nt: TGTGCCAGCAGCCCTGGAAGTAATGAGGACCAGTACTTC